This T cell receptor (beta chain) was identified during a study of blood T cell repertoires in COVID-19. On the study more broadly: T cells, B-cell-depleted T cells, or PBMCs provided the cDNA or gDNA that served as material.

Some clones are missing from TCRdb's copy, which holds only in-frame ones; the method was immunoSEQ multiplex PCR. The sample lists 230,000 or so clones; around 84% were seen once. This receptor was identified in a man in his forties who had recovered from COVID-19. The sequencing input was peripheral blood.

CDR3 bases: TGCGCCAGCAGCCAAGAGAATACGGGAGACTCCTACGAGCAGTACTTC. It codes for CASSQENTGDSYEQYF. The chain recombines TRBV4-3 with TRBJ2-7; D is perhaps TRBD2 (6 bases). V was shortened by 0 bases and J by 0 bases, with 12 bases between the two germline ends. CDR1 is LGHNA and CDR2 is YSLEER in the germline V gene. This CDR3 is built from 16 residues.